One and the same sample provided the 16 T cell receptor beta chains below, sequenced in a study of a mutant IDH1 vaccine in newly diagnosed glioma. Indicated time point: week 23, last vaccination. Every vaccination contained 300 ug of the mutant IDH1 20-mer peptide and was paired with topical imiquimod. For these TCRs, the target antigens are not known. Sequencing was performed with immunoSEQ multiplex PCR; in TCRdb, only in-frame clones are kept and a portion is missing. Here the sample spans approximately 82,000 clones, approximately 85% being singletons. Source: PBMCs, taken from a glioma patient whose treatment included an IDH1 peptide vaccine. Receptors were obtained from a woman between 45 and 65 years old with glioma.

This clone was seen a handful of times. The V and J genes are TRBV11-2 and TRBJ1-5; D gene unclear. V gave up 0 bases and J gave up 5 bases, with 11 bases separating them. The CDR3 runs 15 residues. Germline CDR1 is SGHAT and CDR2 is FQNNGV. In DNA, the CDR3 is TGTGCCAGCAGCTTAGATCGGTGGGGAGATCAGCCCCAGCATTTT. This sequence encodes CASSLDRWGDQPQHF.

This clone is a singleton in its sample. The V call is TRBV2, the J call TRBJ2-5; 13 bases align to TRBD2. The trim removed 3 bases at V and 4 bases at J, leaving 5 bases unmatched. This CDR3 spans 16 amino acids. Germline CDR1 reads SNHLY; CDR2 reads FYNNEI. This chain's CDR3 is CASSDLLAGGGETQYF. CDR3 coding DNA: TGTGCCAGCAGTGATCTACTAGCGGGAGGGGGAGAGACCCAGTACTTC.

CDR3 sequence reads: CAKGTTDTQYF. In nucleotides, the CDR3 is TGTGCCAAGGGGACCACAGATACGCAGTATTTT. The V and J genes are TRBV7-9 and TRBJ2-3; D is possibly TRBD1 or TRBD2 (5 bases each). V lost 10 bases and J 2 bases, leaving 7 bases between the germline ends. Germline CDR1 is SEHNR and CDR2 is FQNEAQ (reference sequence). The CDR3 contains 11 residues.

This CDR3 reads CASSFLLGTNEKLFF. The CDR3 DNA reads as TGTGCCAGCAGTTTTCTGTTGGGGACTAATGAAAAACTGTTTTTT. The chain has TRBV28 and TRBJ1-4; D is uncertain. Germline assignment: CDR1 MDHEN and CDR2 SYDVKM. Trimming cost V 3 bases and J 2 bases, with 10 bases left between them. CDR3 length: 15 amino acids.

The J gene is TRBJ2-1, the V gene TRBV11-3, with 8 bases aligning to TRBD1. Germline assignment: CDR1 SGHNT and CDR2 YENEEA. The V gene end was trimmed by 4 bases and the J gene end by 8 bases; junction bases not matched to a gene: 7. This CDR3 spans 14 amino acids. CDR3 nucleotide sequence: TGTGCCAGCAGCTGGGGCAGGGGGCGCGATGAGCAGTTCTTC. Translating gives CASSWGRGRDEQFF.

This clone was detected only a few times. The genes are TRBV5-1 and TRBJ2-3, with D tentatively TRBD1 (5 bases). CDR3 size: 14 residues. Germline loops: CDR1 SGHRS, CDR2 YFSETQ. The V and J ends lost 4 bases and 2 bases respectively, with 11 bases between them. The CDR3 DNA follows: TGCGCCAGCAGCCCGCAGGGCCTCACAGATACGCAGTATTTT. Its protein is CASSPQGLTDTQYF.

This chain joins TRBV6-6 and TRBJ2-1; a possible D gene is TRBD2 (5 bases). V shed 2 bases and J shed 1 base, with 6 bases lying between them. The CDR3 sequence is 14 residues long. Looked up from germline, CDR1 is MNHNY and CDR2 is SVGAGI (reference sequence). CDR3 coding DNA: TGTGCCAGCAGTTACGGGAGTTCCTACAATGAGCAGTTCTTC. This translates into CASSYGSSYNEQFF.

V and J are TRBV5-1 and TRBJ2-3; D perhaps matches TRBD1 (6 bases). The CDR3 covers 15 residues. The V gene lost 1 base and the J gene lost 0 bases, with 9 bases spanning the gap. Germline loops: CDR1 SGHRS, CDR2 YFSETQ. This chain's CDR3 is CASSLWGPSTDTQYF. The CDR3 DNA reads as TGCGCCAGCAGCTTGTGGGGGCCTAGCACAGATACGCAGTATTTT. The full variable domain, its missing parts supplied by reference TRBV5-1 and TRBJ2-3, is KAGVTQTPRYLIKTRGQQVTLSCSPISGHRSVSWYQQTPGQGLQFLFEYFSETQRNKGNFPGRFSGRQFSNSRSEMNVSTLELGDSALYLCASSLWGPSTDTQYFGPGTRLTVL.

The gene calls are TRBV28 and TRBJ1-2; D might be TRBD1 (5 bases). Germline V lookup: CDR1 MDHEN, CDR2 SYDVKM. V lost 10 bases to trimming and J lost 2 bases, with 11 bases between them. The CDR3 totals 12 residues. CDR3: CATLDSNYGYTF. Here the CDR3 DNA reads TGTGCCACTCTCGACAGCAACTATGGCTACACCTTC.

V usage is TRBV7-9 and J usage is TRBJ1-2; tentative D call: TRBD1 (6 bases). Looked up from germline, CDR1 is SEHNR and CDR2 is FQNEAQ (reference sequence). The CDR3 consists of 13 residues. V lost 5 bases and J 5 bases, leaving 12 bases between the germline ends. The CDR3 nucleotides read TGTGCCAGCAGCGAGGACAGCGCTTATGGCTACACCTTC. It translates to CASSEDSAYGYTF.

The chain is built from TRBV7-9 and TRBJ2-7, with D possibly being TRBD2 (6 bases). Germline V gene sequence: CDR1 SEHNR, CDR2 FQNEAQ (reference sequence). The CDR3 runs to 14 residues. V was pared by 5 bases and J by 0 bases, with 11 bases between. This CDR3 is CASSNLRDSYEQYF. CDR3 nucleotides: TGTGCCAGCAGCAATCTGCGGGACTCCTACGAGCAGTACTTC.

This chain connects TRBV7-9 to TRBJ1-5; D remains unclear. The V end was cut by 5 bases, the J end by 4 bases, with 12 bases between. This CDR3 contains 14 residues. Germline values: CDR1 SEHNR, CDR2 FQNEAQ (reference sequence). CDR3 coding DNA: TGTGCCAGCAGCACCCAAGACCTTAATCAGCCCCAGCATTTT. Translation: CASSTQDLNQPQHF.

CDR3 sequence (DNA): TGCGCCAGCAGCCAAGCCCCCCAGACAGCCTATAATGAAAAACTGTTTTTT. This sequence encodes CASSQAPQTAYNEKLFF. The chain has TRBV4-1 and TRBJ1-4, with D possibly being TRBD1 (5 bases). Trimming left V 1 base short and J 4 bases short, with 16 bases between. CDR1 is MGHRA, CDR2 YSYEKL, per germline. The CDR3 has 17 residues.

The V gene is TRBV28, the J gene TRBJ2-2; 9 nucleotides line up with TRBD1. The trim removed 6 bases at V and 4 bases at J, leaving 3 bases unmatched. The V gene's germline CDR1 is MDHEN and CDR2 SYDVKM. The length of the CDR3 is 14 residues. CDR3: CASRTTGGTGELFF. The CDR3 nucleotides read TGTGCCAGCAGGACGACAGGGGGCACCGGGGAGCTGTTTTTT.

V gene TRBV2 combines with J gene TRBJ2-1, with 14 bases lining up with TRBD2. The CDR3 is 20 residues long. The ends lost 2 bases at V and 1 base at J; junction bases unmatched: 10. Germline assignment: CDR1 SNHLY and CDR2 FYNNEI. CDR3 sequence (DNA): TGTGCCAGCAGTGAAAGTCCGGGACTAGCGGGAGAAGTTTCCTACAATGAGCAGTTCTTC. Residues: CASSESPGLAGEVSYNEQFF.

The chain couples TRBV9 to TRBJ2-1, with D perhaps TRBD1 (6 bases). Trimming took 5 bases from V and 6 from J, leaving 12 bases between them. This CDR3 comprises 13 residues. Germline CDR1 is SGDLS and CDR2 is YYNGEE. The CDR3 bases are TGTGCCAGCAGTCAGGGGAAAATCAATGAGCAGTTCTTC. Its translation is CASSQGKINEQFF.